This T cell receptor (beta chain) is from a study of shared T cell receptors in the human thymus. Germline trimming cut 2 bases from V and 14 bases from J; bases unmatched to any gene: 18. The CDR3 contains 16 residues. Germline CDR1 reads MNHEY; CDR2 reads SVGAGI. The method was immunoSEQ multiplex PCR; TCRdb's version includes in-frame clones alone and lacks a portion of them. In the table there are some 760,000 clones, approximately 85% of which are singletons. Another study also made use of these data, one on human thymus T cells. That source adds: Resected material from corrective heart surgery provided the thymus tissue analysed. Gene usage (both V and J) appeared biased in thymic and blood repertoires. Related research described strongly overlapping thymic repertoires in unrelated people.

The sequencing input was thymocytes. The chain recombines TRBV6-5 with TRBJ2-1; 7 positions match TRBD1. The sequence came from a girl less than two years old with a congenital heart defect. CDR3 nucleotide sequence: TGTGCCAGCAGTTACCTAAAGAGGGACAGCTCTCCCGGGGAGTTCTTC. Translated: CASSYLKRDSSPGEFF.